A few counts support the clone carrying this T cell receptor beta chain. Antigen specificity is unknown. V shed 6 bases and J shed 1 base, with 15 bases lying between them. The CDR3 is 15 amino acids. Germline CDR1 and CDR2: MDHEN and SYDVKM. The data are from a study of cytomegalovirus exposure and HLA in healthy donors. Turning to the study itself: Membership in the Caucasian-associated ancestry cluster was found for 75% to 85% of a few hundred genotyped donors.

It was with 60 Vbeta and 13 Jbeta primers that the PCR ran. As handled by the study authors: As a later analysis found, there were 82 million or so unique TCR beta chains, of which roughly 11 million were shared. Here immunoSEQ multiplex PCR was the method, and the copy in TCRdb shows in-frame clones only, minus some. V and J calls and clone size are as listed in that table; D and trimming were resolved from the DNA. This sample has roughly 200,000 clones, with about 12% found just once. Study observations and caveats: Analysis performed later showed TCR beta chains linked to HLA being more clonally expanded than equally common others.

This clonotype originated in a man in his fifties or sixties in good health and CMV-seropositive. The chain joins TRBV28 to TRBJ1-2; a weak D match, TRBD1 (6 bases). Source material: PBMCs. The CDR3 DNA is TGTGCCAGCAGATTAACAGGGCCCCGTAACTATGGCTACACCTTC. Protein sequence: CASRLTGPRNYGYTF.